A selection of T cell receptor beta chains follows, all from one sample in a study of T cells in Graves' hyperthyroidism and ophthalmopathy. TCRdb processed the multiplex PCR reads anew with MiXCR; each CDR3 protein has one entry. The sample records about 560,000 distinct CDR3 sequences, approximately 15% being singletons. Material: blood. All receptors come from a woman in her twenties or thirties with Graves' hyperthyroidism. Each CDR3 is given with its conserved first and last residue. The D gene is left open where the match is weak. Size is omitted from some rows. Given values are once, few, many or a class for expanded clones.

>TRBD1|TRBV6-1|TRBJ2-7|.
CASIRQGAGYYEQYF
TGTGCCAGCATCAGACAGGGGGCCGGATACTACGAGCAGTACTTC
>.|TRBV5-1|TRBJ1-5|many
CASKAGEGNQPQHF
TGCGCCAGCAAGGCAGGGGAGGGCAATCAGCCCCAGCATTTT
>.|TRBV30|TRBJ2-1|.
CAWNLPRSYDEQFF
TGTGCCTGGAACCTTCCTCGCTCCTACGATGAGCAGTTCTTC
>.|TRBV11-2|TRBJ2-7|.
CASSRSSYEQCF
TGTGCCAGCAGCCGGAGCTCCTACGAGCAGTGCTTC
>.|TRBV4-1|TRBJ2-7|.
CASSSSGSEQYF
TGCGCCAGCAGCTCAAGTGGGTCCGAGCAGTACTTC
>.|TRBV7-2|TRBJ2-5|many
CASSPPEGKTQYF
TGTGCCAGCAGCCCCCCAGAGGGGAAGACCCAGTACTTC
>.|TRBV11-2|TRBJ2-3|many
CASSLWGNTDTQYF
TGTGCCAGCAGCTTGTGGGGGAACACAGATACGCAGTATTTT
>.|TRBV10-3|TRBJ1-5|few
CAISESQGNQPQHF
TGTGCCATCAGTGAGTCTCAGGGAAATCAGCCCCAGCATTTT
>.|TRBV18|TRBJ2-3|many
CASSPRLGVPSTDTQYF
TGTGCCAGCTCACCACGCTTGGGCGTACCTAGCACAGATACGCAGTATTTT
>TRBD2|TRBV6-1|TRBJ2-3|.
CAGSTKPAGAPDTQYF
TGTGCCGGCTCCACGAAGCCAGCGGGAGCCCCAGATACGCAGTATTTT
>TRBD2|TRBV5-8|TRBJ2-7|few
CASDSGRNYEQYF
TGTGCCAGTGATAGCGGGAGGAACTACGAGCAGTACTTC
>.|TRBV5-1|TRBJ2-7|many
CASAGRNYEQYF
TGCGCCAGCGCGGGTCGAAACTACGAGCAGTACTTC
>.|TRBV19|TRBJ1-1|.
CASTTMTWGNTEALF
TGTGCCAGTACCACTATGACCTGGGGAAACACTGAAGCTCTCTTT
>.|TRBV5-1|TRBJ2-3|many
CASSLDGTEGTDTQYF
TGCGCCAGCAGCTTGGACGGGACGGAAGGCACAGATACGCAGTATTTT
>TRBD1|TRBV19|TRBJ1-4|.
CASSPGQGRQLFF
TGTGCCAGTAGTCCAGGACAGGGGAGGCAACTGTTTTTT
>.|TRBV6-1|TRBJ2-4|.
CATFTYAKNIQYF
TGTGCCACCTTTACTTACGCCAAAAACATTCAGTACTTC
>.|TRBV19|TRBJ1-5|.
CASSIPGMTPQHF
TGTGCCAGTAGTATCCCAGGGATGACGCCCCAGCATTTT
>.|TRBV27|TRBJ2-3|many
CASSFGSSADTQYF
TGTGCCAGCAGTTTCGGGAGTTCGGCCGATACGCAGTATTTT
>.|TRBV29-1|TRBJ2-1|.
CSVEARVNEQFF
TGCAGCGTTGAGGCCAGGGTCAATGAGCAGTTCTTC
>.|TRBV11-2|TRBJ2-3|many
CASSLVFGIGGDTQYF
TGTGCCAGCAGCTTAGTTTTCGGGATCGGGGGAGATACGCAGTATTTT
>TRBD2|TRBV12-5|TRBJ2-2|once
CASGLGSGRTIGELFF
TGTGCTAGTGGTTTGGGCAGCGGGAGGACGATCGGGGAGCTGTTTTTT
>.|TRBV20-1|TRBJ2-3|many
CSALAEASTDTQYF
TGCAGCGCTTTAGCGGAAGCTAGCACAGATACGCAGTATTTT
>.|TRBV15|TRBJ1-4|.
CATAEGQTKKKLFF
TGTGCCACCGCGGAGGGGCAGACTAAAAAAAAACTGTTTTTT
>.|TRBV19|TRBJ1-1|few
CASRRSKVYMNTEAFF
TGTGCCAGTAGGAGAAGTAAAGTCTACATGAACACTGAAGCTTTCTTT
>.|TRBV4-2|TRBJ2-2|.
CASSPPDSSNTGELFF
TGTGCCAGCAGCCCCCCGGACAGCTCGAACACCGGGGAGCTGTTTTTT
>TRBD2|TRBV28|TRBJ2-7|.
CASSFVNMGTSNPYEQYF
TGTGCCAGCAGTTTCGTGAACATGGGGACTAGCAACCCCTACGAGCAGTACTTC
>.|TRBV5-1|TRBJ2-7|many
CASSFRQSPAYEQYF
TGCGCCAGCAGCTTTCGACAGAGCCCCGCCTACGAGCAGTACTTC
>TRBD2|TRBV27|TRBJ2-2|.
CASSLEREGPGGELFF
TGTGCCAGCAGTTTAGAACGGGAGGGCCCCGGCGGGGAGCTGTTTTTT
>TRBD1|TRBV27|TRBJ1-2|.
CASKTGVGYGYTF
TGTGCCAGCAAGACAGGGGTCGGATATGGCTACACCTTC
>TRBD1|TRBV18|TRBJ2-3|many
CASSYGQGIADTQYF
TGTGCCAGCTCGTACGGACAGGGGATTGCAGATACGCAGTATTTT
>TRBD2|TRBV6-2/TRBV6-3|TRBJ2-7|many
CASSFLAGGPYEQYF
TGTGCCAGCAGCTTTCTAGCGGGAGGTCCCTACGAGCAGTACTTC
>.|TRBV18|TRBJ1-3|.
CASSPIVRDATRNTIYF
TGTGCCAGCTCACCTATCGTCCGGGACGCGACCCGAAACACCATATATTTT
>.|TRBV7-2|TRBJ2-2|once
CASSLGRATPGNLVGELFF
TGTGCCAGCAGCTTAGGGAGGGCGACCCCCGGGAATCTAGTCGGGGAGCTGTTTTTT
>.|TRBV6-2/TRBV6-3|TRBJ2-7|.
CASSYSSGILYEQYF
TGTGCCAGCAGTTACTCGTCGGGAATTCTCTACGAGCAGTACTTC
>TRBD2|TRBV3-1|TRBJ2-1|.
CASSRRLLAGASIGSYNEQFF
TGTGCCAGCAGCCGCCGGTTACTAGCGGGGGCCTCTATTGGCTCCTACAATGAGCAGTTCTTC
>TRBD2|TRBV5-1|TRBJ2-5|many
CASSLSLAGDGETQYF
TGCGCCAGCAGCTTGTCCCTAGCGGGAGATGGGGAGACCCAGTACTTC
>TRBD2|TRBV5-1|TRBJ2-1|many
CASCYTTSGYNEQFF
TGCGCCAGCTGCTATACGACTAGCGGGTACAATGAGCAGTTCTTC
>.|TRBV4-1|TRBJ2-7|many
CASSHVTSYEQYF
TGCGCCAGCAGCCACGTAACTTCCTACGAGCAGTACTTC
>.|TRBV27|TRBJ1-1|many
CASSLRHDTEAFF
TGTGCCAGCAGTCTTAGACATGACACTGAAGCTTTCTTT
>TRBD2|TRBV13|TRBJ2-7|many
CASSFRREGRSYEQYF
TGTGCCAGCAGCTTTAGACGGGAGGGCCGTTCCTACGAGCAGTACTTC
>TRBD1|TRBV7-8|TRBJ1-5|few
CASSLADRVSNQPQHF
TGTGCCAGCAGCTTAGCGGACAGGGTAAGCAATCAGCCCCAGCATTTT
>.|TRBV6-5|TRBJ1-3|.
CASSYDPRSSGNTIYF
TGTGCCAGCAGTTACGATCCGCGGTCCTCTGGAAACACCATATATTTT
>.|TRBV20-1|TRBJ2-7|many
CSAASYLANSYEQYF
TGCAGTGCTGCATCCTATCTAGCGAACTCCTACGAGCAGTACTTC
>TRBD2|TRBV20-1|TRBJ2-3|few
CSAYGGLALDTQYF
TGCAGTGCTTACGGGGGACTAGCTTTGGATACGCAGTATTTT
>TRBD1|TRBV28|TRBJ2-5|many
CASSSYRPDRDIETQYF
TGTGCCAGCAGTTCCTACCGCCCAGACAGGGATATAGAGACCCAGTACTTC
>.|TRBV24-1|TRBJ2-2|.
CATSDFLETGELVF
TGTGCCACCAGTGATTTCTTGGAAACCGGGGAGCTGGTTTTT
>.|TRBV20-1|TRBJ2-7|many
CSAGGQHEQYF
TGCAGTGCTGGGGGGCAGCACGAGCAGTACTTC